A selection of T cell receptor beta chains follows, all from one sample in a study of CD8 T cells in Susac syndrome. Using its own MiXCR run on the immunoSEQ multiplex PCR reads, TCRdb lists one record per CDR3 protein. The sample carries approximately 190,000 distinct CDR3 sequences, roughly 94% recorded once. The sequencing sample was made of CD8+ T cells from PBMCs. These TCRs come from a human donor with Susac syndrome. CDR3s include the opening cysteine and the closing phenylalanine or tryptophan. Each record gives: CDR3 length, V gene, D gene, clone size, J gene, CDR3 DNA, CDR3 protein. D genes are given only for firm matches. The size entry is marked missing in some rows and otherwise reads once, few, many or a size class.

length: 19
V: TRBV5-6
D: NA
size: NA
J: TRBJ2-3
DNA: TGTGCCAGCAGCTTGGGTCATACGTCAGACAGATCCTTCACAGATACGCAGTATTTT
CDR3: CASSLGHTSDRSFTDTQYF

length: 13
V: TRBV6-6
D: NA
size: NA
J: TRBJ1-1
DNA: TGTGCCAGCCGTCCATTTATGAACACTGAAGCTTTCTTT
CDR3: CASRPFMNTEAFF

length: 14
V: TRBV29-1
D: NA
size: NA
J: TRBJ2-5
DNA: TGCAGCGTCCCTTGGGACGGTCCCCAAGAGACCCAGTACTTC
CDR3: CSVPWDGPQETQYF

length: 14
V: TRBV5-4
D: TRBD1
size: NA
J: TRBJ2-7
DNA: TGTGCCAGCAGCTTGGACAGGGGAGTCTACGAGCAGTACTTC
CDR3: CASSLDRGVYEQYF

length: 15
V: TRBV5-6
D: NA
size: NA
J: TRBJ2-7
DNA: TGTGCCAGCAGCTCCCTCGGTAGCCCGGGGGACGAGCAGTACTTC
CDR3: CASSSLGSPGDEQYF

length: 14
V: TRBV20-1
D: NA
size: NA
J: TRBJ1-1
DNA: TGCAGTGCTAGTTTCGGGGGAGAGAACACTGAAGCTTTCTTT
CDR3: CSASFGGENTEAFF

length: 20
V: TRBV29-1
D: TRBD2
size: NA
J: TRBJ2-3
DNA: TGCAGCGTCAATGACTGGGAGCTAGCGGGGCCACCTAGTAGCACAGATACGCAGTATTTT
CDR3: CSVNDWELAGPPSSTDTQYF

length: 14
V: TRBV9
D: NA
size: NA
J: TRBJ2-3
DNA: TGTGCCAGCAGCGCCCCCGCTAGCACAGATACGCAGTATTTT
CDR3: CASSAPASTDTQYF

length: 13
V: TRBV12-3/TRBV12-4
D: NA
size: NA
J: TRBJ2-5
DNA: TGTGCCAGCCTGGAGGGGGGTAGAGAGACCCAGTACTTC
CDR3: CASLEGGRETQYF

length: 13
V: TRBV12-3/TRBV12-4
D: NA
size: NA
J: TRBJ1-2
DNA: TGTGCCAGCACTGTGGACCGCCCCGAAGGCTACACCTTC
CDR3: CASTVDRPEGYTF

length: 13
V: TRBV30
D: TRBD1
size: NA
J: TRBJ2-7
DNA: TGTGCCTGCCACGGACAGGTCAGGAACGAGCAGTACTTC
CDR3: CACHGQVRNEQYF

length: 18
V: TRBV28
D: TRBD2
size: NA
J: TRBJ2-3
DNA: TGTGCCAGCAGCCCCAGGACTAGCGGGAGGGCCTTTACAGATACGCAGTATTTT
CDR3: CASSPRTSGRAFTDTQYF

length: 15
V: TRBV5-6
D: TRBD1
size: NA
J: TRBJ2-5
DNA: TGTGCCAGCAGCTCCGGGACAGGGGGCGCCGAGACCCAGTACTTC
CDR3: CASSSGTGGAETQYF

length: 14
V: TRBV10-3
D: NA
size: NA
J: TRBJ2-7
DNA: TGTGCCATCAGTTCTAGCGACTACTCCTACGAGCAGTACTTC
CDR3: CAISSSDYSYEQYF

length: 18
V: TRBV21-1
D: NA
size: NA
J: TRBJ2-5
DNA: TGTGCCAGCAGCAAATTGGACAGGGCCCGAACCCAAGGGGAGACCCAGTACTTC
CDR3: CASSKLDRARTQGETQYF

length: 16
V: TRBV3-1
D: TRBD1
size: NA
J: TRBJ1-1
DNA: TGTGCCAGCAGCCGGGACAGGGGGCAGATAGTGACTGAAGCTTTCTTT
CDR3: CASSRDRGQIVTEAFF

length: 14
V: TRBV2
D: TRBD2
size: NA
J: TRBJ2-5
DNA: TGTGCCAGCAGTTTCGGGAGGGCCCAAGAGACCCAGTACTTC
CDR3: CASSFGRAQETQYF

length: 15
V: TRBV2
D: TRBD2
size: NA
J: TRBJ2-1
DNA: TGTGCCAGCAGTGATCTGACTAGCGGGAAGGATGAGCAGTTCTTC
CDR3: CASSDLTSGKDEQFF

length: 12
V: TRBV5-1
D: NA
size: NA
J: TRBJ2-7
DNA: TGCGCCAGCAGCTTGTCCCACCACGAGCAGTACTTC
CDR3: CASSLSHHEQYF

length: 17
V: TRBV29-1
D: NA
size: NA
J: TRBJ1-1
DNA: TGCAGCTCTCGCCTTATCACCTCGGGGGTGTTAGACACTGAAGCTTTCTTT
CDR3: CSSRLITSGVLDTEAFF

length: 11
V: TRBV6-5
D: NA
size: once
J: TRBJ2-1
DNA: TGTGCCGGCCGGGGCTACAATGAGCAGTTCTTC
CDR3: CAGRGYNEQFF

length: 11
V: TRBV20-1
D: NA
size: NA
J: TRBJ1-2
DNA: TGCAGCGGGAGGGGGATCTATGGCTACACCTTC
CDR3: CSGRGIYGYTF

length: 15
V: TRBV6-1
D: NA
size: NA
J: TRBJ2-1
DNA: TGTGCCAGCAGTACTGACAGAGACTCCTACAATGAGCAGTTCTTC
CDR3: CASSTDRDSYNEQFF

length: 18
V: TRBV20-1
D: TRBD2
size: NA
J: TRBJ2-1
DNA: TGCAGTGCGCCATCCGGGACTAGCGGGGGTCACTCCTACAATGAGCAGTTCTTC
CDR3: CSAPSGTSGGHSYNEQFF

length: 15
V: TRBV5-4
D: NA
size: NA
J: TRBJ1-1
DNA: TGTGCCAGCAGCCAGGACAGCCCTACTAACACTGAAGCTTTCTTT
CDR3: CASSQDSPTNTEAFF